This is a list of T cell receptor beta chains from one sample in a study of cytomegalovirus exposure and HLA in healthy donors. Sequencing was performed with immunoSEQ multiplex PCR; in TCRdb, only in-frame clones are kept and a portion is missing. The profile shows 150,000 to 200,000 clones, more than 65% of them singletons. The sequenced material came from PBMCs. These receptors all come from a man aged 35 to 55 in good health and CMV-seropositive. Each CDR3 is given with its conserved first and last residue. D genes are given only for firm matches. Clone size, where shown, is once, few, many, or a class for clones that have expanded.

v_call: TRBV19; clone_size: .; j_call: TRBJ2-2; d_call: .; cdr3_nt: TGTGCCAGTACCTCAACAGGAGATCGAACCGGGGAGCTGTTTTTT; cdr3_aa: CASTSTGDRTGELFF
v_call: TRBV9; clone_size: .; j_call: TRBJ2-3; d_call: TRBD2; cdr3_nt: TGTGCCAGCAGCGTCGGGACTAGCGGGAGATCCGATACGCAGTATTTT; cdr3_aa: CASSVGTSGRSDTQYF
v_call: TRBV29-1; clone_size: .; j_call: TRBJ2-5; d_call: .; cdr3_nt: TGCAGCGGGGGGGAGCCCCAAGAGACCCAGTACTTC; cdr3_aa: CSGGEPQETQYF
v_call: TRBV29-1; clone_size: .; j_call: TRBJ1-4; d_call: TRBD1; cdr3_nt: TGCAGCGTTGGGACAGGGGGCAATGAAAAACTGTTTTTT; cdr3_aa: CSVGTGGNEKLFF
v_call: TRBV5-1; clone_size: .; j_call: TRBJ2-1; d_call: .; cdr3_nt: TGCGCCAGCAGCTTGCTGTACAATGAGCAGTTCTTC; cdr3_aa: CASSLLYNEQFF
v_call: TRBV10-3; clone_size: .; j_call: TRBJ1-2; d_call: .; cdr3_nt: TGTGCCATCAGTGAGTCTAAAGACAGCAGCTATAGCTACACCTTC; cdr3_aa: CAISESKDSSYSYTF
v_call: TRBV5-1; clone_size: .; j_call: TRBJ1-1; d_call: TRBD1; cdr3_nt: TGCGCCAGCAGCAACCGGGACAGTAGAGGCACTGAAGCTTTCTTT; cdr3_aa: CASSNRDSRGTEAFF
v_call: TRBV5-6; clone_size: few; j_call: TRBJ2-1; d_call: TRBD1; cdr3_nt: TGTGCCAGCAGCTTGGTGGTGACAGGGTACAATGAGCAGTTCTTC; cdr3_aa: CASSLVVTGYNEQFF
v_call: TRBV7-2; clone_size: .; j_call: TRBJ2-7; d_call: .; cdr3_nt: TGTGCCAGCAGCTTATCGTCTTACGAGCAGTACTTC; cdr3_aa: CASSLSSYEQYF
v_call: TRBV5-4; clone_size: .; j_call: TRBJ2-5; d_call: TRBD2; cdr3_nt: TGTGCCAGCAGCGCCGGGACTAGCGGGGGTCAAGAGACCCAGTACTTC; cdr3_aa: CASSAGTSGGQETQYF
v_call: TRBV27; clone_size: few; j_call: TRBJ2-3; d_call: .; cdr3_nt: TGTGCCAGCAGTTTCGTTGGGAGTGCAGATACGCAGTATTTT; cdr3_aa: CASSFVGSADTQYF
v_call: TRBV19; clone_size: .; j_call: TRBJ2-7; d_call: TRBD2; cdr3_nt: TGTGCCAGTAGTATAGATTTGCTAGCGGGGGCCAAGAACGAGCAGTACTTC; cdr3_aa: CASSIDLLAGAKNEQYF
v_call: TRBV19; clone_size: .; j_call: TRBJ1-4; d_call: .; cdr3_nt: TGTGCCAGTAGTGAAGAGACAGACTTTAATGAAAAACTGTTTTTT; cdr3_aa: CASSEETDFNEKLFF
v_call: TRBV5-1; clone_size: .; j_call: TRBJ2-6; d_call: TRBD1; cdr3_nt: TGCGCCAGCAGCTCTACAGGGGCGTCTGGGGCCAACGTCCTGACTTTC; cdr3_aa: CASSSTGASGANVLTF
v_call: TRBV9; clone_size: .; j_call: TRBJ2-2; d_call: TRBD2; cdr3_nt: TGTGCCAGCAGCGTAGGTTCGGGACTAGCGGGAGGCGGGGAGCTGTTTTTT; cdr3_aa: CASSVGSGLAGGGELFF
v_call: TRBV27; clone_size: once; j_call: TRBJ1-1; d_call: .; cdr3_nt: TGTGCCAGCAGTCCGCCTGGGGGCGGTGAAGCTTTCTTT; cdr3_aa: CASSPPGGGEAFF
v_call: TRBV28; clone_size: .; j_call: TRBJ2-7; d_call: .; cdr3_nt: TGTGCCAGCAGTACAGGAGAATCCTACGAGCAGTACTTC; cdr3_aa: CASSTGESYEQYF
v_call: TRBV7-9; clone_size: .; j_call: TRBJ2-3; d_call: TRBD2; cdr3_nt: TGTGCCAGCAGCTTAGCGGAGACCTCGGGGGGTACGCAGTATTTT; cdr3_aa: CASSLAETSGGTQYF
v_call: TRBV7-6; clone_size: .; j_call: TRBJ2-5; d_call: TRBD2; cdr3_nt: TGTGCCAGCAGCTCGACGGGGGGGCGAGAGACCCAGTACTTC; cdr3_aa: CASSSTGGRETQYF
v_call: TRBV19; clone_size: .; j_call: TRBJ1-5; d_call: .; cdr3_nt: TGTGCCAGTAGAGGAGTGATTCAGCCCCAGCATTTT; cdr3_aa: CASRGVIQPQHF
v_call: TRBV2; clone_size: .; j_call: TRBJ1-5; d_call: TRBD1; cdr3_nt: TGTGCCAGCACCCGGGACAGAGGCAATCAGCCCCAGCATTTT; cdr3_aa: CASTRDRGNQPQHF
v_call: TRBV7-6; clone_size: few; j_call: TRBJ2-2; d_call: .; cdr3_nt: TGTGCCAGCAGCTTAGTCGGCAGGGACACCGGGGAGCTGTTTTTT; cdr3_aa: CASSLVGRDTGELFF
v_call: TRBV4-1; clone_size: .; j_call: TRBJ2-7; d_call: TRBD2; cdr3_nt: TGCGCCAGCAGCCAAGAAATGAGCGGGACCTACGAGCAGTACTTC; cdr3_aa: CASSQEMSGTYEQYF
v_call: TRBV5-8; clone_size: .; j_call: TRBJ2-7; d_call: .; cdr3_nt: TGTGCCAGCAGCTTACGGACAGGGAGGGCCTACGAGCAGTACTTC; cdr3_aa: CASSLRTGRAYEQYF
v_call: TRBV27; clone_size: few; j_call: TRBJ2-1; d_call: .; cdr3_nt: TGTGCCAGCAGTTTGGGGGGGGCGGCTGAGCAGTTCTTC; cdr3_aa: CASSLGGAAEQFF
v_call: TRBV6-1; clone_size: .; j_call: TRBJ1-6; d_call: .; cdr3_nt: TGTGCCAGCAGTGAAAGCACTCACCAACCCCTCCACTTT; cdr3_aa: CASSESTHQPLHF
v_call: TRBV9; clone_size: once; j_call: TRBJ2-7; d_call: TRBD1; cdr3_nt: TGTGCCAGCAGCGCGACCGGGACAGGGGTGGTTTACGAGCAGTACTTC; cdr3_aa: CASSATGTGVVYEQYF
v_call: TRBV4-2; clone_size: .; j_call: TRBJ1-2; d_call: .; cdr3_nt: TGTGCCAGCAGCCAAGAGGGAGCTAACTATGGCTACACCTTC; cdr3_aa: CASSQEGANYGYTF
v_call: TRBV6-6; clone_size: .; j_call: TRBJ1-5; d_call: TRBD1; cdr3_nt: TGTGCCACCCCGACAGGGGGAGGGAATCAGCCCCAGCATTTT; cdr3_aa: CATPTGGGNQPQHF
v_call: TRBV6-1; clone_size: once; j_call: TRBJ2-7; d_call: TRBD1; cdr3_nt: TGTGCCAGCAGTGCCAGGGACAGGGGTACCTACGAGCAGTACTTC; cdr3_aa: CASSARDRGTYEQYF
v_call: TRBV6-1; clone_size: .; j_call: TRBJ2-6; d_call: .; cdr3_nt: TGTGCCAGCAGTGAAAGGGGGGAGGGCACTGGGGCCAACGTCCTGACTTTC; cdr3_aa: CASSERGEGTGANVLTF
v_call: TRBV5-6; clone_size: few; j_call: TRBJ1-5; d_call: .; cdr3_nt: TGTGCCAGCAGCTTGCGGGGAAATCAGCCCCAGCATTTT; cdr3_aa: CASSLRGNQPQHF
v_call: TRBV6-1; clone_size: few; j_call: TRBJ2-7; d_call: TRBD1; cdr3_nt: TGTGCCAGCCGGACAGGGGCCCACGAGCAGTACTTC; cdr3_aa: CASRTGAHEQYF
v_call: TRBV28; clone_size: .; j_call: TRBJ2-7; d_call: .; cdr3_nt: TGTGCCAGCAGTTGGGGCAGCCACGAGCAGTACTTC; cdr3_aa: CASSWGSHEQYF
v_call: TRBV7-9; clone_size: .; j_call: TRBJ2-1; d_call: TRBD2; cdr3_nt: TGTGCCAGCAGCTTAGGGACTAGCGGGAGGGCAGACAATGAGCAGTTCTTC; cdr3_aa: CASSLGTSGRADNEQFF
v_call: TRBV5-1; clone_size: once; j_call: TRBJ2-7; d_call: TRBD2; cdr3_nt: TGCGCCAGCAGCCCGGGGGGTTCCAGGGTTGCCGAGCAGTACTTC; cdr3_aa: CASSPGGSRVAEQYF
v_call: TRBV5-1; clone_size: .; j_call: TRBJ2-3; d_call: TRBD2; cdr3_nt: TGCGCCAGCAGCCTAGACCTTAGCGGGGGGGCCACAGATACGCAGTATTTT; cdr3_aa: CASSLDLSGGATDTQYF
v_call: TRBV6-1; clone_size: .; j_call: TRBJ2-7; d_call: TRBD1; cdr3_nt: TGTGCCAGCAGTGATATGAGGGACAGACGTTATGGTAAGATCTACGAGCAGTACTTC; cdr3_aa: CASSDMRDRRYGKIYEQYF
v_call: TRBV6-5; clone_size: .; j_call: TRBJ2-7; d_call: .; cdr3_nt: TGTGCCAGCAGGCAGGGTAGGACGGGCTCCTACGAGCAGTACTTC; cdr3_aa: CASRQGRTGSYEQYF
v_call: TRBV6-5; clone_size: .; j_call: TRBJ2-1; d_call: TRBD2; cdr3_nt: TGTGCCAGCAGTTTCGGACTAGCGGGGGTTTATGAGCAGTTCTTC; cdr3_aa: CASSFGLAGVYEQFF
v_call: TRBV28; clone_size: .; j_call: TRBJ2-7; d_call: .; cdr3_nt: TGTGCCAGCAGACAACAGGGGGGGGGAGAAGAGCAGTACTTC; cdr3_aa: CASRQQGGGEEQYF